The 8 T cell receptor beta chains in this list originate from one sample, sequenced in a study of T-cell memory formation after mild COVID-19. MiXCR was run by TCRdb on the 5' RACE reads, yielding one entry per CDR3 protein. The table lists about 610,000 distinct CDR3 sequences, 15% to 20% of them singletons. Sample: PBMCs or a T cell subset sorted from them (not recorded which). The receptors derive from an adult woman who had mild COVID-19 (a few samples of this study predate the infection). Cell type and time point are not known.

The chain couples TRBV4-1 to TRBJ2-3; the D is unclear. This CDR3 comprises 13 residues. Germline V gene lookup returns CDR1 MGHRA and CDR2 YSYEKL. Trimming took off 1 base at V and 5 bases at J, with 7 bases between the two ends. The CDR3 sequence is CASSQGSQDTQYF. The CDR3 DNA reads TGCGCCAGCAGCCAAGGATCGCAAGATACGCAGTATTTT.

This clonotype was observed a handful of times. The chain is built from TRBV10-3 and TRBJ2-7; 11 bases are shared with TRBD2. The CDR3 totals 16 residues. Germline lookup yields CDR1 ENHRY and CDR2 SYGVKD. V shed 2 bases and J 4 bases; nucleotides not matched to a gene: 7. The CDR3, as DNA: TGTGCCATCAGTGAGCCCACTAGCGGGAGAGGGTACGAGCAGTACTTC. It specifies CAISEPTSGRGYEQYF.

The J gene is TRBJ2-7, the V gene TRBV4-2; 7 bases line up with TRBD1. The V gene end was trimmed by 3 bases and the J gene end by 2 bases; junction bases not matched to a gene: 10. The CDR3 extends over 16 amino acids. Germline CDR1 reads LGHNA; CDR2 reads YNFKEQ. CDR3: CASSQLLPQGAYEQYF. CDR3 nucleotide sequence: TGTGCCAGCAGCCAGCTACTACCTCAGGGGGCCTACGAGCAGTACTTC.

The rearrangement joins TRBV6-2 or TRBV6-3 to TRBJ2-7; 10 bases are shared with TRBD2. This CDR3 comprises 17 residues. Germline trimming cut 5 bases from V and 2 bases from J; bases unmatched to any gene: 12. Germline CDR1 and CDR2: MNHEY and SVGEGT. Written as DNA, the CDR3 is TGTGCCAGCAGTCCTGTCGGAACTAGCGGGGTAGCCTACGAGCAGTACTTC. Protein product: CASSPVGTSGVAYEQYF.

V and J are TRBV12-3 or TRBV12-4 and TRBJ2-2; 8 bases fit TRBD2. The CDR3 extends over 14 amino acids. The V segment lost 10 bases and the J segment 6 bases; nucleotides outside the gene matches: 10. The chain's CDR3 is CAIGGGFNPGELFF. The CDR3 DNA follows: TGTGCCATCGGGGGGGGCTTCAATCCCGGGGAGCTGTTTTTT.

There are a few counts of this clonotype. The chain is built from TRBV5-1 and TRBJ2-7; 7 bases map to TRBD2. V was pared by 5 bases and J by 6 bases, with 14 bases of the junction left unmatched. CDR3 size: 15 residues. Germline V lookup: CDR1 SGHRS, CDR2 YFSETQ. The DNA of the CDR3 is TGCGCCAGCAGTCGGGACTCCTCGGTAGCGGGCGAGCAGTACTTC. This translates into CASSRDSSVAGEQYF.

The sample holds a few counts of this clonotype. This sequence joins TRBV25-1 and TRBJ2-6; 7 nucleotides agree with TRBD1. In germline, CDR1 is MGHDK, CDR2 SYGVNS. The J segment lost 1 base and the V segment lost 4 bases, leaving 10 bases of the junction unmatched. This CDR3 is built from 18 residues. CDR3 in amino acids: CASSALRQGTSGANVLTF. CDR3 DNA sequence: TGTGCCAGCAGTGCTTTGAGACAGGGCACATCTGGGGCCAACGTCCTGACTTTC.

This clonotype was counted a few times. This chain connects TRBV5-4 to TRBJ1-4, with TRBD1 matching 11 bases. This CDR3 is built from 15 residues. The germline gives CDR1 SGHNT, CDR2 YYREEE (reference sequence). V was clipped by 3 bases and J by 6 bases; unmatched bases: 4. DNA for the CDR3: TGTGCCAGCAGCTGGTGGACAGGGGGCCATGAAAAACTGTTTTTT. Protein sequence: CASSWWTGGHEKLFF.